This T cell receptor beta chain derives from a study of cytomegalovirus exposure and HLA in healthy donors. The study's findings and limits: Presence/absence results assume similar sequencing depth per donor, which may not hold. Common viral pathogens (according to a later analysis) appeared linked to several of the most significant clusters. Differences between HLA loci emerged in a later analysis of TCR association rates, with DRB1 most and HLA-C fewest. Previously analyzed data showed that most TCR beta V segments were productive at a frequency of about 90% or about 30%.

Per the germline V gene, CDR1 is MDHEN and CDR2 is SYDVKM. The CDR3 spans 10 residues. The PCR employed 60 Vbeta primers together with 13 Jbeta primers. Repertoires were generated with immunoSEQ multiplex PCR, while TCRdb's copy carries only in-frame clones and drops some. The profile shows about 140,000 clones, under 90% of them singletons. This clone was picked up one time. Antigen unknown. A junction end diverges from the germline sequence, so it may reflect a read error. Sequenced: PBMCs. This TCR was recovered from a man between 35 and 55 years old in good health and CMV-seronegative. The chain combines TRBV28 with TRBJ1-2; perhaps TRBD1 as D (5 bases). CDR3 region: CASRGGGVFF. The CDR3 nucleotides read TGTGCCAGCAGGGGGGGAGGGGTCTTCTTC.